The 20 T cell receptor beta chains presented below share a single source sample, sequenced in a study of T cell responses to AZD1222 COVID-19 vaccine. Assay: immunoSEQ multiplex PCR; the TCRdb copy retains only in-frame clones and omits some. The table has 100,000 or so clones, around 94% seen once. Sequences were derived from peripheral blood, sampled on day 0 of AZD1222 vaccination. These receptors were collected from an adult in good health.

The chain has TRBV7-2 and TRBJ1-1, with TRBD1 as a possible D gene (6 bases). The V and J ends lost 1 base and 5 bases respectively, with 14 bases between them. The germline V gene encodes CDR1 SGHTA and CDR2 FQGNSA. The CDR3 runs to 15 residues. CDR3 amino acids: CASSLGGQGITEAFF. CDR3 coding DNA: TGTGCCAGCAGCTTAGGGGGGCAGGGGATAACTGAAGCTTTCTTT.

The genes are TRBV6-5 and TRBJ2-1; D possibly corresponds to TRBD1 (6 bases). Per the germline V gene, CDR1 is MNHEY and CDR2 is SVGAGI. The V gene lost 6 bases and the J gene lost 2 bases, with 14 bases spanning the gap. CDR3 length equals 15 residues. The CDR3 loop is CASRATGSPYNEQFF. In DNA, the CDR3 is TGTGCCAGCAGAGCTACAGGGTCTCCCTACAATGAGCAGTTCTTC.

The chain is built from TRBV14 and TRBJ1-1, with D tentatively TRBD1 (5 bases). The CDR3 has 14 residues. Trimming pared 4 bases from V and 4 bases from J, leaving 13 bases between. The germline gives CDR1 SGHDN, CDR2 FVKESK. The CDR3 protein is CASSPVGTVTEAFF. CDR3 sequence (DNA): TGTGCCAGCAGCCCCGTAGGGACGGTCACTGAAGCTTTCTTT.

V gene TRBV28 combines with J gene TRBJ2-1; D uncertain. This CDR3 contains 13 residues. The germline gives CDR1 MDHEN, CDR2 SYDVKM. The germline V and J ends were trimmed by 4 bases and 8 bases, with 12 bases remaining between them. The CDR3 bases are TGTGCCAGCAGTTCCACTTCTATCGATGAGCAGTTCTTC. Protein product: CASSSTSIDEQFF.

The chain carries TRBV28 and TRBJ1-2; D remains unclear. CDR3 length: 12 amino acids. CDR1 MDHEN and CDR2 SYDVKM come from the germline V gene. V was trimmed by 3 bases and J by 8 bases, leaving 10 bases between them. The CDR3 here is CASSLVGEGYTF. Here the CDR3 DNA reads TGTGCCAGCAGTTTGGTTGGGGAAGGCTACACCTTC.

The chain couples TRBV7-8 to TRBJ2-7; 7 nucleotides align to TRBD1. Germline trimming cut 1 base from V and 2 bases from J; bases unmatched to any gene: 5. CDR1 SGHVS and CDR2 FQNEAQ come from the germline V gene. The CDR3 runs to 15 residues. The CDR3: CASSLVQGTAYEQYF. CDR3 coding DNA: TGTGCCAGCAGCTTAGTACAGGGGACCGCCTACGAGCAGTACTTC.

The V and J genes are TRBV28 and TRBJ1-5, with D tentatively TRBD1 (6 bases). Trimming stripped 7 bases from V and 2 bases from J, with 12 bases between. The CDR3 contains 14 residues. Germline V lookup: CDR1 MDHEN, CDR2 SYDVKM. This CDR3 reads CASNTGSGNQPQHF. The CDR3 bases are TGTGCCAGCAACACAGGGTCTGGCAATCAGCCCCAGCATTTT. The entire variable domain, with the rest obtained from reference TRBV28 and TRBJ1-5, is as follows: DVKVTQSSRYLVKRTGEKVFLECVQDMDHENMFWYRQDPGLGLRLIYFSYDVKMKEKGDIPEGYSVSREKKERFSLILESASTNQTSMYLCASNTGSGNQPQHFGDGTRLSIL.

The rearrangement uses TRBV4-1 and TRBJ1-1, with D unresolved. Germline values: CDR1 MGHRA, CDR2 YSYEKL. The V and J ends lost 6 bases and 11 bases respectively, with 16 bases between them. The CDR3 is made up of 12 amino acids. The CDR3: CASSPPGSGAFF. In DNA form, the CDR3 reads TGCGCCAGCAGTCCCCCTGGTTCGGGGGCTTTCTTT.

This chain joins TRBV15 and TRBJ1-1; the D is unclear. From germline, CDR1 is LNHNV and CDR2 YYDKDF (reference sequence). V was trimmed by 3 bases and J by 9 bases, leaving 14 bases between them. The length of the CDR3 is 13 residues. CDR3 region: CATSRDFLIQAFF. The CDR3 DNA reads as TGTGCCACCAGCAGGGACTTCTTAATCCAAGCTTTCTTT.

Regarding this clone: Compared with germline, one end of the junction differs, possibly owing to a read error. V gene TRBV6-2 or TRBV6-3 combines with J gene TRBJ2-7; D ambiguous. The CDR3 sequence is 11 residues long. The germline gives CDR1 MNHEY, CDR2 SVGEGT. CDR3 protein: CASSDSYEQYF. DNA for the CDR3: TGTGCCAGCAGTGACTCCTACGAGCAGTACTTC.

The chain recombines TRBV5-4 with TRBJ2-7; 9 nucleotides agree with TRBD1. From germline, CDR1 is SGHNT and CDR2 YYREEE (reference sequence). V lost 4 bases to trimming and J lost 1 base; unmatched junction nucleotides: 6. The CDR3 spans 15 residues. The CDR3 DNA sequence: TGTGCCAGCAGCACACAGGGGGCGCATTCCTACGAGCAGTACTTC. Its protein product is CASSTQGAHSYEQYF.

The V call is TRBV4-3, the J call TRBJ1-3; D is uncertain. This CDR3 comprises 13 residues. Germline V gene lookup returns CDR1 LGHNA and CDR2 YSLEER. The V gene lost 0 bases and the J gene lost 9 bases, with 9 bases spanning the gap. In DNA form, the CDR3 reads TGCGCCAGCAGCCAAGATATAGAGCGCACCATATATTTT. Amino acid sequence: CASSQDIERTIYF.

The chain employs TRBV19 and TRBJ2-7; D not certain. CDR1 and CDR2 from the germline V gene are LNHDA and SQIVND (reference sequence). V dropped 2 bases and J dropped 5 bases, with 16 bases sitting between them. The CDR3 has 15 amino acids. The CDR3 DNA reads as TGTGCCAGTAGTATAACCGGCGGACCCCTTGACGAGCAGTACTTC. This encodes CASSITGGPLDEQYF.

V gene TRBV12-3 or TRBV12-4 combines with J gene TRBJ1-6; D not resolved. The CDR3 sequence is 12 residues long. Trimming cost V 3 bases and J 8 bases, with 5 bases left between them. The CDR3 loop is CASSFGYSPLHF. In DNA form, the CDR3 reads TGTGCCAGCAGTTTTGGGTATTCACCCCTCCACTTT.

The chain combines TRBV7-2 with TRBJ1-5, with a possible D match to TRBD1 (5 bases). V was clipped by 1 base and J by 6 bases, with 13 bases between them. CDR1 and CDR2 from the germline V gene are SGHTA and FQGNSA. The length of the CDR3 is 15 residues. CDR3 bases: TGTGCCAGCAGCTTAGGAGGGGCAGGGAGTCAGCCCCAGCATTTT. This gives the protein CASSLGGAGSQPQHF.

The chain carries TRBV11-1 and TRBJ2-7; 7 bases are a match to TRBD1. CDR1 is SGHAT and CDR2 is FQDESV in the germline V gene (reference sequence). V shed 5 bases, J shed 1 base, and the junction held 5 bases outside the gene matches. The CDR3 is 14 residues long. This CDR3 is CASSKQGWSYEQYF. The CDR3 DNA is TGTGCCAGCAGCAAACAGGGGTGGTCCTACGAGCAGTACTTC.

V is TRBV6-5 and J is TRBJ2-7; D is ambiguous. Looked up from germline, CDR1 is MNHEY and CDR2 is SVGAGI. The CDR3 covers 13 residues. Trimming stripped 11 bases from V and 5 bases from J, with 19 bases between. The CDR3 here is CAVKVEIRDEQYF. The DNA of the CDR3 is TGTGCCGTGAAAGTAGAAATTCGGGACGAGCAGTACTTC.

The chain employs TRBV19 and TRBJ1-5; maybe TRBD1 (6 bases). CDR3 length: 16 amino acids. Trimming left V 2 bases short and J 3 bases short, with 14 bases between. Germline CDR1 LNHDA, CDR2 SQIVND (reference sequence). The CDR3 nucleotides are TGTGCCAGTAGTATATATTTCCGACAGGTCAATCAGCCCCAGCATTTT. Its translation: CASSIYFRQVNQPQHF. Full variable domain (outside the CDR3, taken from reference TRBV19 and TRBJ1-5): DGGITQSPKYLFRKEGQNVTLSCEQNLNHDAMYWYRQDPGQGLRLIYYSQIVNDFQKGDIAEGYSVSREKKESFPLTVTSAQKNPTAFYLCASSIYFRQVNQPQHFGDGTRLSIL.

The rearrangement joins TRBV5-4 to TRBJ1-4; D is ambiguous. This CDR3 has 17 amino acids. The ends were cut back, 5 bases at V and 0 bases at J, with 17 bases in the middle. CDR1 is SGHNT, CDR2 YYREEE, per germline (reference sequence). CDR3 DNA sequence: TGTGCCAGCAGTCGGCAAGAAGGTACAGCAACTAATGAAAAACTGTTTTTT. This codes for CASSRQEGTATNEKLFF.

CDR3 in DNA: TGTGCCAGCAGACTCACCGGACGGGCCTCTGGGGCCAACGTCCTGACTTTC. It specifies CASRLTGRASGANVLTF. V gene TRBV7-2 combines with J gene TRBJ2-6, with D hard to call. Germline V CDR1 and CDR2: SGHTA, FQGNSA. V was trimmed by 6 bases and J by 0 bases, leaving 15 bases between them. The CDR3 runs 17 residues.